This is a list of T cell receptor beta chains from one sample in a study of cytomegalovirus exposure and HLA in healthy donors. Assay: immunoSEQ multiplex PCR; the TCRdb copy retains only in-frame clones and omits some. The top ten hold around 3.3% of the sample, which has under 200,000 clones, roughly 78% seen once. Sequences were obtained from PBMCs. These receptors all come from a middle-aged woman in good health and CMV-seronegative. The CDR3 runs from the conserved cysteine through the conserved F or W.

>TRBV28|TRBJ1-1
CASGTGGLNTEAFF
>TRBV10-2|-
CASSDPGQGPSYEQYF
>TRBV12-5|TRBJ2-1
CASGLRTHYYNEQFF
>TRBV5-4|TRBJ2-3
CASSEGSGTDTQYF
>TRBV29-1|TRBJ1-4
CSVGQGADEKLFF
>TRBV29-1|TRBJ1-2
CSVPLGTGPLGYTF
>TRBV4-1|TRBJ1-3
CASSQGQGAGNTIYF
>TRBV27|TRBJ2-1
CASRNLGPGGNEQFF
>TRBV7-9|TRBJ1-1
CASSLGTGNTEAFF
>TRBV7-9|TRBJ1-3
CASRNGSSGNTIYF
>TRBV6-5|TRBJ2-7
CASSYRGFDEQYF
>TRBV5-1|TRBJ1-1
CASSWGQGGGAFF
>TRBV19|TRBJ2-3
CASSVRESDTQYF
>TRBV18|TRBJ1-1
CASSPPGSLGNTEAFF
>TRBV2|TRBJ1-4
CATSRDRVEKLFF
>TRBV7-2|TRBJ2-1
CASILAPGGHNEQFF
>TRBV5-4|TRBJ2-3
CASSFILAPDTQYF
>TRBV7-9|TRBJ1-1
CAGTGIGTEAFF
>TRBV4-1|TRBJ1-2
CASSLIPGAMVDYGYTF
>TRBV7-9|TRBJ2-2
CASSYNTGELFF
>TRBV28|TRBJ1-5
CASSLPYRYSNQPQHF
>TRBV5-1|TRBJ1-1
CASSLWGGGDTEAFF
>TRBV5-1|TRBJ2-3
CASSLGQGMGTDTQYF
>TRBV5-1|TRBJ1-2
CASSLGQGAQGYTF
>TRBV6-6|TRBJ2-4
CASSGTGAHLKNIQYF
>TRBV5-1|TRBJ2-3
CASSLGPEADTQYF
>TRBV28|TRBJ1-1
CASSLPRHRRFLAFF
>TRBV10-3|TRBJ2-7
CAISESGVSEQYF
>TRBV5-4|TRBJ2-7
CASSSGTGASYEQYF
>TRBV6-6|TRBJ2-3
CASSVGQSTDTQYF
>TRBV27|TRBJ1-5
CASSPQGANQPQHF
>TRBV10-3|TRBJ2-3
CAISENSDTQYF
>TRBV5-4|TRBJ2-5
CASSLNSLETQYF
>TRBV10-3|TRBJ2-7
CAISDPDRPYEQYF
>TRBV19|TRBJ2-6
CASSIATTSGYVLTF
>TRBV5-4|TRBJ2-6
CASSSPGGPGANVLTF
>TRBV2|TRBJ2-3
CASSPGLDADTQYF
>TRBV28|TRBJ2-7
CASSLGAGGPYEQYF
>TRBV2|TRBJ1-5
CASSEGRGNQPQHF
>TRBV9|TRBJ1-5
CASSGGAGNQPQHF
>TRBV10-3|TRBJ2-3
CAIDGRPFTNTQYF
>TRBV4-1|TRBJ2-3
CASSQPFMAGSTDTQYF